The TCR beta chain described here comes from a study of T cell responses to AZD1222 COVID-19 vaccine. TCRdb's copy holds only in-frame clones and misses some; the assay was immunoSEQ multiplex PCR. The sample includes about 130,000 clones, approximately 88% seen only once; the top ten take 4.5% to 7%. Source: peripheral blood, taken 28 days after the second AZD1222 dose. The sequence came from an adult who received the AZD1222 COVID-19 vaccine.

This CDR3 reads CASSLVGGSSNQPQHF. Written as DNA, the CDR3 is TGTGCCAGCAGCTTAGTTGGGGGGTCGAGCAATCAGCCCCAGCATTTT. The chain links TRBV7-6 to TRBJ1-5; D might be TRBD1 (5 bases). The germline V and J ends were trimmed by 1 base and 1 base, with 11 bases remaining between them. This CDR3 is built from 16 residues. Germline V CDR1 and CDR2: SGHVS, FNYEAQ.